This T cell receptor (beta chain) was observed in a study of TIL therapy for anti-PD-1-resistant metastatic lung cancer. Study-level information: Tumors were harvested before any PD-1/PD-L1 blockade. By whole-exome sequencing, median non-synonymous tumor mutation burden was around 1.4 mutations per megabase.

Noted time point: pre-treatment sample, taken before nivolumab and TIL therapy. Stage 4 NSCLC adults joined between 2017 and early 2020. The sample holds a few counts of this clone. The immunoSEQ assay was v3. Libraries were sequenced to 1.5 million to 2 million read pairs (survey) or roughly 4.5-6 million (deep). Generated by immunoSEQ multiplex PCR, the TCRdb table keeps only in-frame clones and is missing some. Here the sample spans roughly 60,000 clones, roughly 84% being singletons. This clonotype originated in a person aged 25 to 80 with non-small cell lung cancer. The starting material was blood, obtained at baseline.

Written as DNA, the CDR3 is TGCGCCAGCAGTCCCGGGACGGGGTCGGCTGAAGCTTTCTTT. The encoded protein is CASSPGTGSAEAFF. The chain carries TRBV10-1 and TRBJ1-1; D might be TRBD1 (5 bases). Deletions cut 5 bases from V and 6 bases from J, with 16 bases between. This CDR3 is 14 amino acids long. The germline gives CDR1 WNHNN, CDR2 SYGVQD (reference sequence).